A selection of T cell receptor beta chains follows, all from one sample in a study of cytomegalovirus exposure and HLA in healthy donors. Clones were read by immunoSEQ multiplex PCR, and TCRdb kept only the in-frame ones, dropping some. The sample holds roughly 200,000 clones, 70% to 85% seen once. Sequencing input: PBMCs. These receptors originate from a woman aged 55-75 years in good health and CMV-seropositive. The CDR3 runs from the conserved cysteine through the conserved F or W. A D gene is named only where the DNA matches it firmly. Some rows mark clone size as missing; the rest say once, few, many or name a class of expanded clone.

- TRBJ1-5 TRBV5-1 - CASSLDGLSRPQHF TGCGCCAGCAGCTTGGACGGACTGAGCCGGCCCCAGCATTTT
TRBD1 TRBJ2-7 TRBV5-1 - CASRRQGANEQYF TGCGCCAGCAGGAGACAGGGGGCCAACGAGCAGTACTTC
TRBD2 TRBJ2-1 TRBV7-6 few CASSLFSGVLSSYNEQFF TGTGCCAGCAGCTTATTTAGCGGGGTCCTCAGCTCCTACAATGAGCAGTTCTTC
TRBD1 TRBJ1-2 TRBV28 - CASSQTGGPNYGYTF TGTGCCAGCAGCCAGACAGGGGGTCCGAACTATGGCTACACCTTC
TRBD2 TRBJ2-3 TRBV7-2 - CASSFLLAGGRDTQYF TGTGCCAGCAGCTTTCTATTAGCGGGGGGGAGGGATACGCAGTATTTT
TRBD1 TRBJ1-1 TRBV6-5 few CASSYGQGVTEAFF TGTGCCAGCAGTTATGGACAGGGAGTCACTGAAGCTTTCTTT
TRBD1 TRBJ1-4 TRBV6-1 - CASRWTGGLEKLFF TGTGCCAGCAGATGGACAGGGGGCTTGGAAAAACTGTTTTTT
TRBD1 TRBJ1-1 TRBV12-5 few CASGLGGQGATNTEAFF TGTGCTAGTGGTTTGGGGGGACAGGGGGCCACTAACACTGAAGCTTTCTTT
- TRBJ2-5 TRBV11-2 - CASSLWTEAETQYF TGTGCCAGCAGCTTATGGACAGAAGCGGAGACCCAGTACTTC
- TRBJ1-2 TRBV4-3 - CASSQDVTGLGYTF TGCGCCAGCAGCCAAGATGTAACAGGGCTGGGCTACACCTTC
- TRBJ2-7 TRBV28 - CASSLWGPSYEQYF TGTGCCAGCAGTTTATGGGGCCCTTCCTACGAGCAGTACTTC
- TRBJ2-1 TRBV9 - CASSVGPAGQRSYNEQFF TGTGCCAGCAGCGTAGGACCGGCGGGACAGCGCTCCTACAATGAGCAGTTCTTC
- TRBJ2-1 TRBV6-1 - CASLGVNEQFF TGTGCCAGCCTAGGGGTCAATGAGCAGTTCTTC
- TRBJ2-1 TRBV7-9 - CASSLWDSGRDEQFF TGTGCCAGCAGCTTATGGGATAGCGGAAGGGATGAGCAGTTCTTC
- TRBJ1-3 TRBV6-5 - CASKNMGGGNTIYF TGTGCCAGCAAGAACATGGGGGGAGGAAACACCATATATTTT
TRBD1 TRBJ1-6 TRBV5-4 - CASSPPGQGPGEGNSPLHF TGTGCCAGCAGCCCCCCAGGACAGGGGCCTGGAGAGGGTAATTCACCCCTCCACTTT
- TRBJ2-4 TRBV7-2 once CASSLESGRATAKNIQYF TGTGCCAGCAGCTTAGAATCGGGCAGGGCAACAGCCAAAAACATTCAGTACTTC
TRBD2 TRBJ2-7 TRBV27 - CASSSGTSYEQYF TGTGCCAGCAGTTCCGGGACTAGCTACGAGCAGTACTTC
TRBD1 TRBJ1-1 TRBV19 once CASSIDGQGALNTEAFF TGTGCCAGTAGTATAGATGGCCAGGGGGCGTTGAACACTGAAGCTTTCTTT
- TRBJ2-1 TRBV5-5 - CASRPRPGDEQFF TGTGCCAGCAGGCCGAGACCGGGAGATGAGCAGTTCTTC
- TRBJ2-7 TRBV5-4 - CASTRGQGRYEQYF TGTGCCAGCACAAGGGGGCAGGGGAGGTACGAGCAGTACTTC
- TRBJ2-1 TRBV20-1 - CSLLDHNEQFF TGCAGCCTACTAGACCACAATGAGCAGTTCTTC
- TRBJ2-2 TRBV27 few CASSLLRGELFF TGTGCCAGCAGTTTACTGAGGGGGGAGCTGTTTTTT
TRBD1 TRBJ2-3 TRBV2 once CASSLGQPRDTQYF TGTGCCAGCAGTCTGGGACAGCCGAGGGATACGCAGTATTTT
TRBD2 TRBJ2-3 TRBV28 - CASIPKRREGHGDTQYF TGTGCCAGCATCCCCAAGAGGCGGGAGGGCCATGGAGATACGCAGTATTTT
- TRBJ1-2 TRBV10-1 - CASSESPSCGYTF TGCGCCAGCAGTGAGTCGCCAAGCTGTGGCTACACCTTC
TRBD2 TRBJ2-1 TRBV2 - CATQPSGGYNEQFF TGTGCCACCCAGCCCAGCGGGGGCTACAATGAGCAGTTCTTC
TRBD1 TRBJ1-5 TRBV27 - CASSSRTGGADGNQPQHF TGTGCCAGCAGTTCCCGAACAGGGGGCGCGGACGGCAATCAGCCCCAGCATTTT
- TRBJ2-6 TRBV7-6 - CASSLGLGDPSGANVLTF TGTGCCAGCAGCTTAGGACTGGGAGATCCTTCTGGGGCCAACGTCCTGACTTTC
- TRBJ2-3 TRBV9 - CASSVDPSGTDTQYF TGTGCCAGCAGCGTAGACCCTTCAGGCACAGATACGCAGTATTTT
- TRBJ1-5 TRBV19 - CASNDGQRNRVPQHF TGTGCCAGTAATGACGGACAAAGAAATAGGGTGCCCCAGCATTTT
- TRBJ1-5 TRBV7-2 - CASSPRDGQHQPQHF TGTGCCAGCAGCCCCAGGGACGGACAGCATCAGCCCCAGCATTTT
- TRBJ1-3 TRBV5-4 - CASSPGLAANTIYF TGTGCCAGCAGCCCCGGACTGGCCGCCAACACCATATATTTT
- TRBJ2-7 TRBV4-1 - CASSQATEQYF TGCGCCAGCAGCCAGGCCACGGAGCAGTACTTC
TRBD1 TRBJ2-7 TRBV6-5 - CASSSPRQGSYEQYF TGTGCCAGCAGCTCCCCTAGACAGGGTTCCTACGAGCAGTACTTC
TRBD2 TRBJ2-7 TRBV15 - CATSRASGRGAYEQYF TGTGCCACCAGCAGAGCTAGCGGGAGGGGCGCCTACGAGCAGTACTTC
- TRBJ2-7 TRBV6-5 - CASSYSLFGDSYEQYF TGTGCCAGCAGTTACTCGTTGTTTGGGGACTCCTACGAGCAGTACTTC
TRBD2 TRBJ2-3 TRBV7-2 - CASSSHTLAGGDTQYF TGTGCCAGCAGCTCCCACACCCTAGCGGGGGGAGATACGCAGTATTTT
TRBD1 TRBJ2-7 TRBV6-1 - CATWTGQGISYEQYF TGTGCCACCTGGACTGGACAGGGTATTTCCTACGAGCAGTACTTC
- TRBJ2-1 TRBV2 few CASSLQGEVYEQFF TGTGCCAGCAGTTTGCAGGGGGAGGTTTATGAGCAGTTCTTC
TRBD1 TRBJ2-5 TRBV18 - CASSRSTGQAETQYF TGTGCCAGCTCCCGGTCGACCGGACAGGCAGAGACCCAGTACTTC